These 11 T cell receptor beta chains were all obtained from the same sample, sequenced in a study of CD8+ T cells in alopecia areata. Treatment of the sample: oral pan-JAK inhibitor, 5-10 mg twice daily. Following RNA extraction, reverse transcription yielded cDNA that acted as the sequencing template. The repertoire was sequenced with immunoSEQ multiplex PCR; TCRdb's copy has only in-frame clones and lacks some. In the table there are approximately 210,000 clones, 64% of which are singletons. Sequenced here: CD4+ T cells sorted from blood, sampled at week 4, from a patient treated with tofacitinib. The receptors originated from a human donor with alopecia areata.

This clone was counted once. The chain has TRBV7-8 and TRBJ1-1; possibly TRBD1 for D (6 bases). V lost 4 bases, J lost 1 base, and 10 bases lay in between. Per the germline V gene, CDR1 is SGHVS and CDR2 is FQNEAQ. This CDR3 has 14 amino acids. Written as DNA, the CDR3 is TGTGCCAGCAGCTCCCAGGGGAAGAACACTGAAGCTTTCTTT. This sequence encodes CASSSQGKNTEAFF.

The chain joins TRBV27 to TRBJ1-5, with D perhaps TRBD1 (6 bases). Germline CDR1 reads MNHEY; CDR2 reads SMNVEV (reference sequence). There are 14 residues in the CDR3. Trimming cost V 0 bases and J 7 bases, with 10 bases left between them. In nucleotides, the CDR3 is TGTGCCAGCAGTTTATCGCTCCAGGGGCAGCCCCAGCATTTT. It translates to CASSLSLQGQPQHF.

The chain recombines TRBV19 with TRBJ1-4; D is possibly TRBD1 (5 bases). The germline V gene has CDR1 LNHDA and CDR2 SQIVND (reference sequence). CDR3 length: 14 residues. V shed 6 bases and J shed 8 bases, with 16 bases lying between them. For the CDR3, the DNA is TGTGCCAGTAGGATCACAGGTCTTGGGGAAAAACTGTTTTTT. Translation: CASRITGLGEKLFF.

The genes are TRBV5-6 and TRBJ1-2; a weak D match, TRBD1 (6 bases). Germline V CDR1 and CDR2: SGHDT, YYEEEE. Between the trimmed V and J ends, which lost 7 bases and 4 bases, there was a span of 17 bases. The CDR3 length is 14 residues. The CDR3 DNA is TGTGCCAGCCACTTTACAGGGAGTGTCTATGGCTACACCTTC. Its protein is CASHFTGSVYGYTF. The whole variable domain, filled in from reference TRBV5-6 and TRBJ1-2, reads DAGVTQSPTHLIKTRGQQVTLRCSPKSGHDTVSWYQQALGQGPQFIFQYYEEEERQRGNFPDRFSGHQFPNYSSELNVNALLLGDSALYLCASHFTGSVYGYTFGSGTRLTVV.

The chain joins TRBV6-1 to TRBJ1-6; D is undetermined. The V end was cut by 4 bases, the J end by 0 bases, with 7 bases between. This CDR3 comprises 15 residues. Germline V CDR1 and CDR2: MNHNS, SASEGT. CDR3: CASSGSFSYNSPLHF. As DNA, the CDR3 is TGTGCCAGCAGTGGGTCCTTCTCCTATAATTCACCCCTCCACTTT.

The genes are TRBV29-1 and TRBJ2-2, with D uncertain. CDR1 SQVTM and CDR2 ANQGSEA come from the germline V gene. The CDR3 length is 13 residues. Trimming shortened V by 3 bases and J by 1 base, and 6 bases separated the two germline ends. In nucleotides, the CDR3 is TGCAGCGTTGACATTCTGAACACCGGGGAGCTGTTTTTT. Amino acid sequence: CSVDILNTGELFF.

Only a few counts were recorded for this clone. The chain employs TRBV5-1 and TRBJ2-7; D call uncertain. The CDR3 sequence is 15 residues long. Trimming stripped 7 bases from V and 0 bases from J, with 17 bases between. Germline assignment: CDR1 SGHRS and CDR2 YFSETQ. In DNA, the CDR3 is TGCGCCAGCCGCCATGGTGAACTGAGCTCCTACGAGCAGTACTTC. Translation: CASRHGELSSYEQYF.

This chain joins TRBV5-4 and TRBJ2-1, with TRBD1 matching 8 bases. The V segment lost 4 bases and the J segment 7 bases; nucleotides outside the gene matches: 16. This CDR3 region has 17 residues. Germline values: CDR1 SGHNT, CDR2 YYREEE (reference sequence). The CDR3 DNA sequence: TGTGCCAGCAGCCATGGGCGGCCTGGACAGGGAACGAATGAGCAGTTCTTC. Amino acids: CASSHGRPGQGTNEQFF.

The rearrangement joins TRBV5-6 to TRBJ1-2; D possibly corresponds to TRBD1 (6 bases). Germline CDR1 and CDR2: SGHDT and YYEEEE. V was pared by 0 bases and J by 4 bases, with 10 bases between. The CDR3 is made up of 14 amino acids. DNA for the CDR3: TGTGCCAGCAGCTTGGGGGGGCGATTCTATGGCTACACCTTC. This codes for CASSLGGRFYGYTF.

V is TRBV10-3 and J is TRBJ2-7, with 8 bases identical to TRBD1. V lost 4 bases and J lost 1; bases outside the gene matches: 9. The CDR3 contains 16 residues. Germline V gene data show CDR1 as ENHRY and CDR2 as SYGVKD. CDR3 residues: CAISGPGQGRSYEQYF. The CDR3 DNA follows: TGTGCCATCAGTGGCCCCGGACAGGGAAGGTCCTACGAGCAGTACTTC.

Only a few counts were recorded for this clone. The V gene is TRBV5-1, the J gene TRBJ1-2; D possibly corresponds to TRBD1 (5 bases). The CDR3 has 13 residues. V lost 5 bases, J lost 8 bases, and 16 bases lay in between. The germline gives CDR1 SGHRS, CDR2 YFSETQ. The CDR3 bases are TGCGCCAGCAGACCAAATACAGGTGGAGGCTACACCTTC. The encoded protein is CASRPNTGGGYTF.